The 21 T cell receptor beta chains below were found in one sample sequenced in a study of metastatic and nonmetastatic thyroid tumors. Via MiXCR, TCRdb re-called the PCR reads. The sample records about 24,000 clones, 24% being singletons. Every patient was untreated before thyroid surgery. The sequenced sample was tumor tissue. The source is a male donor with papillary thyroid cancer or a benign thyroid nodule (not recorded which). Some clones in this sample may be carry-over from other donors' samples.

Judged by abundance, this clone is medium-sized. This chain links TRBV6-1 with TRBJ2-7; 9 nucleotides line up with TRBD2. Trimming at V came to 5 bases and at J to 3 bases, leaving 5 bases not matched to a gene. The germline CDR1 and CDR2 sequences are MNHNS and SASEGT. The CDR3 extends over 14 amino acids. Here the CDR3 DNA reads TGTGCCAGCAGTTTTAGCGGGAGAGGCTACGAGCAGTACTTC. It codes for CASSFSGRGYEQYF.

In its sample, this clone was seen a few times. The gene calls are TRBV18 and TRBJ2-3; D is undetermined. The V end was cut by 3 bases, the J end by 4 bases, with 8 bases between. Germline-derived CDR1 and CDR2 are KGHSH and LQKENI. This CDR3 is built from 13 residues. The CDR3: CASSPTPADTQYF. The CDR3 bases are TGTGCCAGCTCACCGACACCGGCAGATACGCAGTATTTT.

By proportion, this clone is medium-sized. The J gene is TRBJ2-1, the V gene TRBV9, with 9 positions matching TRBD1. This CDR3 has 19 amino acids. V dropped 3 bases and J dropped 8; count of bases not matched to a gene: 21. Germline values: CDR1 SGDLS, CDR2 YYNGEE. The CDR3 region is CASSGYRGTGSILIHEQFF. Here the CDR3 DNA reads TGTGCCAGCAGCGGCTACCGTGGGACAGGGAGTATCCTTATCCATGAGCAGTTCTTC. Using reference TRBV9 and TRBJ2-1 for the parts outside the CDR3, the full variable domain is DSGVTQTPKHLITATGQRVTLRCSPRSGDLSVYWYQQSLDQGLQFLIQYYNGEERAKGNILERFSAQQFPDLHSELNLSSLELGDSALYFCASSGYRGTGSILIHEQFFGPGTRLTVL.

Concerning this clone: The junction departs from the called germline gene at one end, perhaps through a read error. This sequence joins TRBV3-1 and TRBJ2-3; 10 bases agree with TRBD2. The CDR3 extends over 16 amino acids. Germline V gives CDR1 LGHDT, CDR2 YNNKEL (reference sequence). CDR3 residues: CASITLSGRATDTHYF. The CDR3 region has the DNA TGTGCCAGCATCACCCTAAGCGGGAGGGCGACAGATACGCATTATTTT.

Regarding this clone: This may be a read error, as it is one base from a much larger clone. The chain is built from TRBV11-2 and TRBJ2-3; TRBD2 might be the D (6 bases). V lost 4 bases, J lost 6 bases, and 17 bases lay in between. The CDR3 totals 15 residues. CDR1 is SGHAT, CDR2 FQNNGV, per germline. The CDR3, as DNA: TGTGCCAGCAGCTCAGAAACGGGACTTATGGATACGCAGTATTTT. It encodes CASSSETGLMDTQYF.

This clone came up many times. Germline and junction disagree at one end, which may indicate a read error. The chain couples TRBV7-7 to TRBJ2-5; no firm D call. The CDR3 contains 13 residues. Germline CDR1 reads SSHAT; CDR2 reads FNYEAQ (reference sequence). DNA of the CDR3: TGTGCTAGCAGCTTAGGTAACCAAGAGACCCAGTACTTC. Its protein product is CASSLGNQETQYF. Filled out from reference TRBV7-7 and TRBJ2-5, the complete variable domain reads GAGVSQSPRYKVTKRGQDVTLRCDPISSHATLYWYQQALGQGPEFLTYFNYEAQPDKSGLPSDRFSAERPEGSISTLTIQRTEQRDSAMYRCASSLGNQETQYFGPGTRLLVL.

This clone was recorded at least ten times. The chain links TRBV20-1 to TRBJ1-4; possibly TRBD1 for D (6 bases). Germline-derived CDR1 and CDR2 are DFQATT and SNEGSKA (reference sequence). CDR3 length: 15 amino acids. Trimming cost V 0 bases and J 4 bases, with 12 bases left between them. The CDR3 DNA reads TGCAGTGCTAGAGATCTACAGGGAAATAATGAAAAACTGTTTTTT. It is translated as CSARDLQGNNEKLFF.

V usage is TRBV5-1 and J usage is TRBJ1-2, with 7 bases identical to TRBD1. V dropped 4 bases and J dropped 8; count of bases not matched to a gene: 8. Germline CDR1 reads SGHRS; CDR2 reads YFSETQ. This CDR3 is built from 13 residues. CDR3: CASSRGGGRGYTF. CDR3 in DNA: TGCGCCAGCAGCCGGGGAGGGGGCCGGGGCTACACCTTC.

V usage is TRBV5-1 and J usage is TRBJ1-2, with 8 positions matching TRBD1. The CDR3 consists of 15 residues. After removal of 2 bases from V and 4 bases from J, the junction contained 7 bases not matched to a gene. Germline V gives CDR1 SGHRS, CDR2 YFSETQ. The DNA of the CDR3 is TGCGCCAGCAGCTTACAGGGGGGACGGGGCTATGGCTACACCTTC. Its protein product is CASSLQGGRGYGYTF.

This clone was observed many times. This rearrangement joins TRBV4-2 to TRBJ1-1; TRBD1 agrees at 8 bases. There are 20 residues in the CDR3. CDR1 and CDR2 (germline): LGHNA, YNFKEQ. J lost 2 bases, V lost 4 bases, and 21 bases had no gene match. The DNA for the CDR3 is TGTGCCAGCAGCCCAAAACCGTTCGGACAGGGCCCATATTCCAACACTGAAGCTTTCTTT. Translated: CASSPKPFGQGPYSNTEAFF.

This clone was found many times. The chain uses TRBV20-1 and TRBJ2-1, with a tentative D call TRBD2 (6 bases). CDR1 and CDR2 from the germline V gene are DFQATT and SNEGSKA (reference sequence). V lost 6 bases to trimming and J lost 3 bases, with 15 bases between them. The CDR3 is 14 residues long. The CDR3 nucleotides read TGCAGTGCCCCGCAAGGCGGGGACTACAATGAGCAGTTCTTC. It specifies CSAPQGGDYNEQFF.

This clone was detected ten times or more. V is TRBV14 and J is TRBJ2-7; no clear D. CDR3 length: 12 amino acids. Germline V CDR1 and CDR2: SGHDN, FVKESK. The V end lost 1 base, the J end lost 7 bases, and 8 bases lay between the germline ends. The CDR3 here is CASSQAWREQYF. The DNA of the CDR3 is TGTGCCAGCAGCCAAGCCTGGCGGGAGCAGTACTTC.

Concerning this clone itself: One junction end does not reproduce the germline sequence, and a read error may be involved. This chain connects TRBV24-1 to TRBJ2-7; no clear D. The germline CDR1 and CDR2 sequences are KGHDR and SFDVKD. The CDR3 consists of 13 residues. The CDR3 spells CATSDSVCYDQYF. CDR3 in DNA: TGTGCCACCAGTGACTCCGTCTGCTACGATCAGTACTTC.

This clone was seen many times. This may be a read error, as it is one base from a much larger clone. The chain combines TRBV28 with TRBJ1-1; no reliable D call. Trimming left V 3 bases short and J 4 bases short, with 12 bases between. CDR3 length equals 14 residues. Germline CDR1 and CDR2: MDHEN and SYDVKM. CDR3 nucleotides: TGTGCCAGCAGTTTGCGACGGACGAGCACTGAAGCTTTCTTT. This gives the protein CASSLRRTSTEAFF.

This clone was counted at least ten times. The chain links TRBV7-9 to TRBJ2-3; 7 positions agree with TRBD1. The germline CDR1 and CDR2 sequences are SEHNR and FQNEAQ (reference sequence). V was clipped by 7 bases and J by 2 bases; unmatched bases: 3. The CDR3 is made up of 13 amino acids. CDR3 DNA sequence: TGTGCCAGCAAAGGGACAGCCACAGATACGCAGTATTTT. Residues: CASKGTATDTQYF. Looking up the rest from reference TRBV7-9 and TRBJ2-3 gives the full variable domain: DTGVSQNPRHKITKRGQNVTFRCDPISEHNRLYWYRQTLGQGPEFLTYFQNEAQLEKSRLLSDRFSAERPKGSFSTLEIQRTEQGDSAMYLCASKGTATDTQYFGPGTRLTVL.

Remarks on this clone: Mismatch with germline at one junction end may stem from a read error. The identical CDR3 is also encoded by other nucleotide sequences in the sample. CDR3 coding DNA: TGTGCCAGCAAGGGAACCACCGGGGACCTGTTTTTT. Protein sequence: CASKGTTGDLFF. The genes are TRBV6-1 and TRBJ2-2, with D perhaps assigned TRBD1 or TRBD2 (5 bases each). The CDR3 is 12 amino acids. The germline CDR1 and CDR2 sequences are MNHNS and SASEGT.

With regard to this clone: Because the CDR3's place on the DNA is in doubt, the DNA is left out and the CDR3 is given as listed by TCRdb. The chain employs TRBV6-1 and TRBJ2-7; the table's TRBD1 call for D was not verified on the DNA. The CDR3 spans 15 residues, counting both ends. CDR1 is MNHNS, CDR2 SASEGT, per germline. CDR3 loop: CASSDWGTGAFEKYF.

This clone was found a few times. The CDR3 bases are TGTGCCAGCAGTTCCAACAGGGGAGGGTGTTCCAAAAACATTCAGTACTTC. Protein: CASSSNRGGCSKNIQYF. The J gene is TRBJ2-4, the V gene TRBV6-1; perhaps D is TRBD1 or TRBD2 (7 bases each). Germline assignment: CDR1 MNHNS and CDR2 SASEGT. Trimming pared 5 bases from V and 2 bases from J, leaving 19 bases between. The CDR3 is made up of 17 amino acids.

This clone was picked up a small number of times. The CDR3 sequence is CASSEIGLAGGEEQYF. CDR3 DNA: TGTGCCAGCAGTGAAATCGGACTAGCGGGGGGGGAAGAGCAGTACTTC. This chain joins TRBV6-1 and TRBJ2-7; TRBD2 matches 15 bases. Germline CDR1 MNHNS, CDR2 SASEGT. Losses at the gene ends were 2 bases for V and 7 bases for J; bases not matched to a gene: 6. The CDR3 is 16 amino acids.

This clone qualifies as medium-sized. The chain employs TRBV20-1 and TRBJ1-2; D remains ambiguous. V shed 6 bases and J shed 0 bases, with 14 bases lying between them. The CDR3 runs to 14 residues. Germline V gene lookup returns CDR1 DFQATT and CDR2 SNEGSKA (reference sequence). Here the CDR3 DNA reads TGCAGTGCCAGAACAGAACTCGCTAACTATGGCTACACCTTC. Amino acids: CSARTELANYGYTF.

The sample holds many counts of this clone. This chain uses TRBV19 with TRBJ1-5; 7 nucleotides match TRBD1. The germline V gene encodes CDR1 LNHDA and CDR2 SQIVND (reference sequence). V lost 3 bases and J lost 4; bases outside the gene matches: 3. This CDR3 spans 14 amino acids. Here the CDR3 DNA reads TGTGCCAGTAGTATCGGGACAGCAAATCAGCCCCAGCATTTT. Amino acids: CASSIGTANQPQHF.